This T cell receptor beta chain appears in the sequencing data of a study of neurological immune-mediated disorders. Germline-derived CDR1 and CDR2 are SNHLY and FYNNEI. The CDR3 spans 14 residues. Time point described: longitudinal time-point 1 (baseline). With respect to this clonotype: At one end, the junction sequence differs from germline, possibly due to a read error.

Each CDR3 protein is one row after TCRdb ran MiXCR on the 5' RACE reads. Here the sample spans approximately 37,000 distinct CDR3 sequences, around 2.9% being singletons. V and J are TRBV2 and TRBJ1-3; no reliable D call. The receptor comes from a woman aged 60-75 years with multiple sclerosis. The sequenced material came from PBMCs. CDR3 sequence: CASSSPGFGKTIYF. Here the CDR3 DNA reads TGTGCCAGCAGTTCCCCGGGATTTGGAAAAACCATATATTTT.